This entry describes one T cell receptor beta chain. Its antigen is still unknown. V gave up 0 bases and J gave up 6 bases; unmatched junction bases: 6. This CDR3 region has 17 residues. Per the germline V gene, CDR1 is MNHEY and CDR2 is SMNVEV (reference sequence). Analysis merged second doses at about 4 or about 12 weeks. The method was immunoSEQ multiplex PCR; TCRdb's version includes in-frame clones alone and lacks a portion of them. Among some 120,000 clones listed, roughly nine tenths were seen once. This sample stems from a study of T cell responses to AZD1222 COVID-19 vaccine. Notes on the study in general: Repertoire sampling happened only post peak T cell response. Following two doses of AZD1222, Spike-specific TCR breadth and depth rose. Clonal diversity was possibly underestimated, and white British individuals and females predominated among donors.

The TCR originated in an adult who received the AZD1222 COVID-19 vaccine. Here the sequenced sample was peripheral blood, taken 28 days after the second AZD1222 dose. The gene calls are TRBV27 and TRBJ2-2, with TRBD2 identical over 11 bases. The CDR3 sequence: CASSLSILAGVSGELFF. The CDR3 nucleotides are TGTGCCAGCAGTTTATCCATACTAGCGGGAGTGTCCGGGGAGCTGTTTTTT.